The 8 T cell receptor beta chains below were found in one sample sequenced in a study of Ad26.COV2.S vaccination and SARS-CoV-2 variants. The repertoire was sequenced with immunoSEQ multiplex PCR; TCRdb's copy has only in-frame clones and lacks some. This sample has about 350,000 clones; 75% to 90% occur once, and the top ten carry about 5%. Treatment here: some 19 received Ad26.COV2.S at low or high dose, single or two shots; about 5 received placebo; per-sample allocation not given. Day 63 after the first vaccine or placebo injection was the time point for sampling. This sample comprised peripheral blood, obtained in a trial of Ad26.COV2.S vaccine versus placebo. Every receptor here comes from a person between 18 and 65 years old who received the Ad26.COV2.S COVID-19 vaccine or a placebo.

The chain uses TRBV7-2 and TRBJ2-7; TRBD1 is a possible D gene (6 bases). Germline CDR1 SGHTA, CDR2 FQGNSA. CDR3 size: 14 residues. Trimming took 3 bases from V and 2 from J, leaving 11 bases between them. The CDR3 region is CASSLGASTYEQYF. In DNA, the CDR3 is TGTGCCAGCAGCTTGGGGGCTAGCACCTACGAGCAGTACTTC.

The chain employs TRBV7-2 and TRBJ1-2; D not certain. V gave up 2 bases and J gave up 4 bases, with 11 bases separating them. Germline CDR1 and CDR2: SGHTA and FQGNSA. CDR3 length: 14 residues. CDR3 coding DNA: TGTGCCAGCAGCTTATCGTCCGTGAGCTATGGCTACACCTTC. This codes for CASSLSSVSYGYTF.

The chain links TRBV6-6 to TRBJ1-5, with D hard to call. This CDR3 comprises 16 residues. The germline gives CDR1 MNHNY, CDR2 SVGAGI (reference sequence). V was shortened by 2 bases and J by 0 bases, with 11 bases between the two germline ends. CDR3: CASSYRRAYSNQPQHF. DNA of the CDR3: TGTGCCAGCAGTTACAGGAGAGCCTATAGCAATCAGCCCCAGCATTTT.

CDR3 bases: TGTGCCAGCAGCTTAGAGGGTATTTATGGCTACACCTTC. Translated: CASSLEGIYGYTF. The V call is TRBV7-9, the J call TRBJ1-2, with no clear D. Between the trimmed V and J ends, which lost 1 base and 5 bases, there was a span of 8 bases. Germline lookup yields CDR1 SEHNR and CDR2 FQNEAQ (reference sequence). The CDR3 extends over 13 amino acids. Filled out from reference TRBV7-9 and TRBJ1-2, the complete variable domain reads DTGVSQNPRHKITKRGQNVTFRCDPISEHNRLYWYRQTLGQGPEFLTYFQNEAQLEKSRLLSDRFSAERPKGSFSTLEIQRTEQGDSAMYLCASSLEGIYGYTFGSGTRLTVV.

The gene calls are TRBV6-1 and TRBJ2-1; D may be TRBD1 (6 bases). This CDR3 has 13 residues. V was trimmed by 3 bases and J by 10 bases, leaving 13 bases between them. Per the germline V gene, CDR1 is MNHNS and CDR2 is SASEGT. The CDR3 DNA reads as TGTGCCAGCAGTGACGACTTGCAGGGGGAGCAGTTCTTC. Translating it yields CASSDDLQGEQFF.

The DNA for the CDR3 is TGTGCCAGCAGTGAAGCCCCCTGGTTGGGCACTGAAGCTTTCTTT. Amino acid sequence: CASSEAPWLGTEAFF. V gene TRBV6-1 combines with J gene TRBJ1-1, with D unresolved. Per the germline V gene, CDR1 is MNHNS and CDR2 is SASEGT. This CDR3 region has 15 residues. With 0 bases removed from V and 4 bases from J, the gap between germline ends came to 12 bases.

The V gene is TRBV4-2, the J gene TRBJ1-2; D is unresolved. V lost 0 bases, J lost 6 bases, and 8 bases lay in between. Germline lookup yields CDR1 LGHNA and CDR2 YNFKEQ. The length of the CDR3 is 13 residues. CDR3 bases: TGTGCCAGCAGCCAAGATACAAGAGATGGCTACACCTTC. Its translation: CASSQDTRDGYTF.

This chain links TRBV5-1 with TRBJ1-2; 10 bases are a match to TRBD1. This CDR3 has 17 residues. Germline V gives CDR1 SGHRS, CDR2 YFSETQ. Trimming cost V 4 bases and J 0 bases; bases outside gene matches: 9. The CDR3 nucleotides are TGCGCCAGCAGCAACCCGGGGACAGGGGAAACTAACTATGGCTACACCTTC. Translation: CASSNPGTGETNYGYTF.